This TCR beta chain was identified in a study of shared clonotypes between healthy human individuals. The overall study: The composition of the donors was two women and three men aged 18 to 49. Findings and limits, study-wide: Collection of samples was limited to blood; tissue repertoires likely differ. Genetic and exposure-history diversity was limited by the few donors.

Caucasian adults living in Nashville, Tennessee, provided all samples. Measured with immunoSEQ multiplex PCR; TCRdb has only the in-frame clones, and not every one. The profile covers hundreds of thousands of clones, with around 80% appearing a single time and 9.5% to 15% taken by the ten largest. Trimming at V came to 1 base and at J to 3 bases, leaving 9 bases not matched to a gene. This CDR3 region has 17 residues. Per the germline V gene, CDR1 is SEHNR and CDR2 is FQNEAQ (reference sequence). Concerning this clone itself: No antigen is known for it.

Input material: PBMCs. This clonotype was obtained from a middle-aged woman in good health. Some clones in this sample may be carry-over from other donors' samples. This chain joins TRBV7-9 and TRBJ2-1, with 7 bases lining up with TRBD2. This chain's CDR3 is CASSLGGWRERYNEQFF. The CDR3 region has the DNA TGTGCCAGCAGCTTAGGGGGCTGGCGGGAGCGCTACAATGAGCAGTTCTTC.